This note documents a single TCR beta chain sequence. This clonotype was seen a handful of times. Its target antigen remains unknown. No base quality values were provided; no much bigger clone lies one nucleotide off. Receptor amplification or capture employed 5' RACE. Sequenced on an Illumina HiSeq 2000. Template switching added a universal primer binding site, and the final cDNA carried a unique molecular identifier that allowed TCR cDNA molecules to be counted accurately. First-strand cDNA for TCR alpha and beta chains was synthesized from specific primers in the conserved constant-segment region. To control for contamination, every cDNA library carried two barcodes: a SMART-Mk sample barcode plus Illumina barcodes. Two successive PCR steps introduced TruSeq adapter sequences along with Illumina sample barcodes. The Illumina HiSeq platform was used with custom primers to sequence TCR alpha and beta cDNA libraries. On the authors' methods: MiGEC processed the raw reads to extract unique molecular identifiers, while MiXCR was used to determine the CDR3 positions. For each individual, recombination models were inferred using an EM algorithm with the repgenHMM and IGoR tools. Shared clonotypes were analyzed with the tcR package in R, and sharing was normalized by the product of cloneset sizes. Out-of-frame nonproductive sequences were analyzed to study raw recombination free of thymic and clonal selection effects. Clones were called with MiXCR by TCRdb after fastp trimmed the public reads at Q25, and only in-frame beta chains were retained. Each entry is one CDR3 protein sequence, shown with its most common DNA and genes. It is TCRdb's table, rather than the study itself, that gives the V and J calls and clone size. The sample contains hundreds of thousands of distinct CDR3 sequences, around 9.6% of them found a single time. 5% to 6.5% of the sample lies in the top ten.

The data stem from a study of identical twins (dated by TCRdb to the mid-2010s). For the wider study: To test whether fetal clonotypes persist, this study deep-sequenced TCR alpha and beta repertoires from monozygotic twins, from unrelated adults of various ages, and from cord blood. To rule out contamination, the twin experiments were replicated at different times with different library preparation protocols.

Reading from cysteine to phenylalanine, the CDR3 counts 12 amino acids. The CDR3 DNA has 36 bases and is translated from base 1. CDR1 and CDR2, looked up from the germline V gene, are SGHTA and FQGNSA. V is shortened by 5 bases, J by 6 bases, and the region joining them spans 8 bases. On the study overall, not on this receptor specifically: Invariant T cells such as MAIT and iNKT could partly confound zero-insertion analyses, though diverse VJ usage argued against this for most clonotypes. Abundant cord blood beta clonotypes carried fewer insertions; young adult naive repertoires showed a weaker similar trend, while memory repertoires showed none. A weaker excess of twin sharing was found in beta out-of-frame sequences because the signal-to-noise ratio was lowered by fewer shared sequences. Recombination models systematically underestimated out-of-frame TCR alpha sharing in monozygotic twins but agreed with sharing between unrelated individuals. Because the same donors could not be followed over many years, the conclusions relied on cross-sectional statistical analysis. Compared with coincidental sharing between unrelated individuals, out-of-frame TCR alpha sequences shared between twins showed an excess of sequences with low generation probability.

All donors were healthy Caucasians. Using Miltenyi CD45RO+ enrichment and human naive T-cell isolation kits, memory (CD45RO+) and naive T cells were isolated from PBMC. The chain is made from TRBV7-2 and TRBJ2-1; the D gene cannot be resolved reliably. The TCR originated in a woman aged 18-29 years in good health. Sequences were obtained from memory (CD45RO+) T cells sorted from blood. The sample's cell subset or site label is to be understood as: CD45RO+ enriched T cells. In nucleotides, the sequence is TGTGCCAGCAGCGTGCAGCGCAATGAGCAGTTCTTC. This gives the protein CASSVQRNEQFF.